This TCR beta chain was sequenced in a study of blood T cell repertoires in COVID-19. Study context: Sites across the United States, Italy and Spain contributed samples from acute and convalescent COVID-19. PBMCs, B-cell-depleted T cells, or T cells provided the cDNA or gDNA that made up the material.

In the authors' workflow: How many nucleated cells were present was estimated from reference gene primer amplification. Method: immunoSEQ multiplex PCR; TCRdb's copy keeps in-frame clones and lacks some. That table supplies the V and J calls and clone size; D and trimming were determined from the DNA. Among 110,000 or so clones listed, 80% to 90% were seen once. Between the trimmed V and J ends, which lost 0 bases and 7 bases, there was a span of 18 bases. CDR1 and CDR2 (germline): SGHVS, FNYEAQ. CDR3 length equals 16 residues. The chain combines TRBV7-6 with TRBJ2-5, with D maybe TRBD1 (7 bases). The sequence derives from a man between 35 and 55 years old with acute or convalescent COVID-19. Specimen: peripheral blood. CDR3 in amino acids: CASSLALASAGGTQYF. The CDR3 coding sequence is TGTGCCAGCAGCTTAGCGCTTGCTAGCGCAGGGGGGACCCAGTACTTC.